This TCR beta chain was sequenced during a study of blood T cell repertoires in COVID-19. Overall study context: Samples came from the United States, Italy and Spain, spanning acute and convalescent COVID-19. PBMCs, B-cell-depleted T cells, or T cells were the source of the cDNA or gDNA that made up the material.

Germline V gene data show CDR1 as MNHEY and CDR2 as SVGAGI. This CDR3 spans 14 amino acids. Deletions cut 2 bases from V and 2 bases from J, with 9 bases between. Membership in each cohort depended on participant-reported clinical history. As originally analysed: Amplifying reference gene primers gave estimates of nucleated cell counts. Clones were read by immunoSEQ multiplex PCR, and TCRdb kept only the in-frame ones, dropping some. Clone size and the V and J calls come from that table; the DNA yielded D and trimming. The data show approximately 310,000 clones, 70% to 90% seen once. The sequencing input was PBMCs or T cells enriched from blood (not recorded which). The clonotype was recovered from a man in his thirties or forties who had recovered from COVID-19. The chain is built from TRBV6-5 and TRBJ1-2, with D possibly being TRBD1 (6 bases). Here the CDR3 reads CASSYRQANYGYTF. The CDR3 DNA reads as TGTGCCAGCAGTTACCGACAGGCCAACTATGGCTACACCTTC.